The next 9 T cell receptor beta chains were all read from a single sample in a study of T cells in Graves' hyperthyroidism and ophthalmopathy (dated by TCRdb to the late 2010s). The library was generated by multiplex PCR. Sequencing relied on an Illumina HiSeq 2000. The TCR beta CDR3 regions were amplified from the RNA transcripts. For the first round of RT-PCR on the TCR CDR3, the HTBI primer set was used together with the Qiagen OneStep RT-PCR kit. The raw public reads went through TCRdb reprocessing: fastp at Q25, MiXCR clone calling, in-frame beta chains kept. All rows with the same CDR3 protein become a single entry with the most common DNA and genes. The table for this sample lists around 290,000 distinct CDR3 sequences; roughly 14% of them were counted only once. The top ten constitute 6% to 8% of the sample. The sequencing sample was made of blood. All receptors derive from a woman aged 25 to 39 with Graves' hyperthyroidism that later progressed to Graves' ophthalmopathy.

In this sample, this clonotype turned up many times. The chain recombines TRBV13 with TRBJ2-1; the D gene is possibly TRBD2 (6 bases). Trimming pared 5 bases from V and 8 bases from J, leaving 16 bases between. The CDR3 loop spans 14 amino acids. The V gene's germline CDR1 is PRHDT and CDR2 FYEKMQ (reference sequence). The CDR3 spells CASSPNAAGYEQFF. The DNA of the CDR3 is TGTGCCAGCAGCCCCAATGCGGCGGGGTATGAGCAGTTCTTC.

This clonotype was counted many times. The CDR3 here is CASSVRGGTNTGELFF. The CDR3 DNA reads as TGTGCCAGCAGTGTAAGGGGCGGGACGAACACCGGGGAGCTGTTTTTT. The rearrangement joins TRBV2 to TRBJ2-2, with a weak D call TRBD2 (6 bases). This CDR3 contains 16 residues. CDR1 and CDR2 (germline): SNHLY, FYNNEI. The V end lost 4 bases, the J end lost 0 bases, and 12 bases lay between the germline ends.

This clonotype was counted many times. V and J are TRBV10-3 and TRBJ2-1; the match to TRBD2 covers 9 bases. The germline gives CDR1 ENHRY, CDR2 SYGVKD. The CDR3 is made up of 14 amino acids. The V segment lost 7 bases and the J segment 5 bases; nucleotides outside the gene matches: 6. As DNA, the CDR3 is TGTGCCATCAAGCAGCGGGAGGACCACAATGAGCAGTTCTTC. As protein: CAIKQREDHNEQFF.

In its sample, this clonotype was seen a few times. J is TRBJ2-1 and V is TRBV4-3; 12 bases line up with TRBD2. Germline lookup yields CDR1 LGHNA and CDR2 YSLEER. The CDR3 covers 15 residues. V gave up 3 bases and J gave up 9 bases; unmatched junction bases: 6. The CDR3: CASSHSGLAGTEQFF. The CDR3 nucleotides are TGCGCCAGCAGCCACTCCGGACTAGCGGGAACTGAGCAGTTCTTC.

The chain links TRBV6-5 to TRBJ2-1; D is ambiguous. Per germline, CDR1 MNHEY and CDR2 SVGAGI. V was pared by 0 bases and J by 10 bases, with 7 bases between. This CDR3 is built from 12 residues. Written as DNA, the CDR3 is TGTGCCAGCAGTTACTCGCATGAGGAGCAGTTCTTC. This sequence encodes CASSYSHEEQFF.

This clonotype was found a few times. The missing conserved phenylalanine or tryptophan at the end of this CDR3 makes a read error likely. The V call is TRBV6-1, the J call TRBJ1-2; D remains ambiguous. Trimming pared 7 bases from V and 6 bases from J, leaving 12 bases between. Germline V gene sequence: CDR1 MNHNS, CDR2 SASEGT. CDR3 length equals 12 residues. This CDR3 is CASNARRDGYTL. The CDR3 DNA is TGTGCCAGCAACGCGCGACGGGATGGCTACACCCTC.

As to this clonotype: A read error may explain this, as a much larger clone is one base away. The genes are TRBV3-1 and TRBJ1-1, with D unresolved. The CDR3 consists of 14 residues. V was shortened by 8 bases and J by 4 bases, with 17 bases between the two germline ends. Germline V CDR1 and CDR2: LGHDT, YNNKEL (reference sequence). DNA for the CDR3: TGTGCCAGCGGCCGCTCCGGCCTGGGCACTGAAGCTTTCTTT. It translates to CASGRSGLGTEAFF.

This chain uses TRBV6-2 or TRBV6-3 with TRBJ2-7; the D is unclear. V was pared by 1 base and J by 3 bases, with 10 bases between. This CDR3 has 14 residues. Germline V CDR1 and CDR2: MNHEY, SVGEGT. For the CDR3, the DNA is TGTGCCAGCAGTTACTTTAGAAATAGCTACGAGCAGTACTTC. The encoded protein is CASSYFRNSYEQYF.

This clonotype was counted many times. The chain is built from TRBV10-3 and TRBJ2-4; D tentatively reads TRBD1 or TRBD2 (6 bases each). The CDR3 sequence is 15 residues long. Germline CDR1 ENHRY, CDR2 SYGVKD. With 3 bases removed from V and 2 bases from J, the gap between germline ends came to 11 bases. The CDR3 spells CAISDPGATKNIQYF. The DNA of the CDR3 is TGTGCCATCAGTGATCCGGGGGCTACCAAAAACATTCAGTACTTC.